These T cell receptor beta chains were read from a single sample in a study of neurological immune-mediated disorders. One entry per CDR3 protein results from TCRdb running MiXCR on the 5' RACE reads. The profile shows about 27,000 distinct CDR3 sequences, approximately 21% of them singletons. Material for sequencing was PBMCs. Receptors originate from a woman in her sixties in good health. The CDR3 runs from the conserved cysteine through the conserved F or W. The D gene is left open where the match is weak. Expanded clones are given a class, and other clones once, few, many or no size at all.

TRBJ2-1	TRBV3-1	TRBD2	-	TGTGCCAGCAGCCATCGGCGGGAGGGCCTCTACAATGAGCAGTTCTTC	CASSHRREGLYNEQFF
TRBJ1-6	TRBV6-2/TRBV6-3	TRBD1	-	TGTGCCAGCAGAGCGGGGACAGGGGGCTCGTATTCACCCCTCCACTTT	CASRAGTGGSYSPLHF
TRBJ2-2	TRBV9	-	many	TGTGCCAGCAGCTCTCGGGAACTGAACACCGGGGAGCTGTTTTTT	CASSSRELNTGELFF
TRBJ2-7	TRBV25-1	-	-	TGTGCCAGCAGTGACACAGGGACGGGCGAGCAGTACTTC	CASSDTGTGEQYF
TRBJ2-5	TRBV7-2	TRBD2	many	TGTGCCAGCAGCTTAGTATGGGGACTATCTCAGGAGACCCAGTACTTC	CASSLVWGLSQETQYF
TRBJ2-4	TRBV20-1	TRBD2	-	TGCAGTGCTAAGGCGGGGGTCCGCAAAAACATTCAGTACTTC	CSAKAGVRKNIQYF
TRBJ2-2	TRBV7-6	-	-	TGTGCCAGCAGCGTCGGGAGATTTGGGGGCGGGGAGCCGTTTTTT	CASSVGRFGGGEPFF
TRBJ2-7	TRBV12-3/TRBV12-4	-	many	TGTGCCAGCAGTCCCCAACTAGTAGGCGAGCAGTACTTC	CASSPQLVGEQYF
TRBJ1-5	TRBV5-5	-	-	TGTGCCAGCAGCTTTCAGGGGACACTTCAGCCCCAGAATTTT	CASSFQGTLQPQNF
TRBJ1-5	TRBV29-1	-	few	TGCAGCGTTGGCGGAACGAGCAATCAGCCCCAGCATTTT	CSVGGTSNQPQHF
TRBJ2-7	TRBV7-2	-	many	TGTGCCAGCAGCTTAGATCGTGGGGGCCTCTACGAGCAGTACTTC	CASSLDRGGLYEQYF
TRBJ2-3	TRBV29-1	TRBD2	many	TGCAGCGTTCGGGGGGGACTAGGCACAGATACGCAGTATTTT	CSVRGGLGTDTQYF
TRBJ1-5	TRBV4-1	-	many	TGCGCCAGCAGCCAAGATAGGGTTAATAGCAATCAGCCCCAGCATTTT	CASSQDRVNSNQPQHF
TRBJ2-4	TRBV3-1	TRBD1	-	TGTGCCAGCAGCCAAGAAAGGGGGCCTGACATTCAGTACTTC	CASSQERGPDIQYF
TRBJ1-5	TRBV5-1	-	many	TGCGCCAGCAGCTTGTGGCAGGGAGGCCAGCCCCAGCATTTT	CASSLWQGGQPQHF
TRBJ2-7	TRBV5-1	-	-	TGCGCCAGCAGCCCTATGCCAGGGTCCTACGAGCAGTACTTC	CASSPMPGSYEQYF
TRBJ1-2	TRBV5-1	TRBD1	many	TGCGCCAGCAGCGTGACAGGGGCGGATGGCTACACCTTC	CASSVTGADGYTF
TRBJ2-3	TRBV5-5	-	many	TGTGCCAGCAGCTCCCGCGGAGCCACCATAACAGATACGCAGTATTTT	CASSSRGATITDTQYF
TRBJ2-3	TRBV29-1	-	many	TGCAGCGTTGAAATTGGGCAGGGGCCCAGGGATACGCAGTATTTT	CSVEIGQGPRDTQYF
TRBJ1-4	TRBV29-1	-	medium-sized	TGCAGCGTTGAGGGGTCTTCAACTAATGAAAAACTGTTTTTT	CSVEGSSTNEKLFF
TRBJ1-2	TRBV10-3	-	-	TGTGCCATTCGAAAGGGCCGTAACTATGGATACACCTTC	CAIRKGRNYGYTF
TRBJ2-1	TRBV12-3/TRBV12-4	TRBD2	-	TGTGCCAGCCTCACTACTCCGGGACTAGCGGGAGTTGGTGAGCAGTTCTTC	CASLTTPGLAGVGEQFF
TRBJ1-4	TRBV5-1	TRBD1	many	TGCGCCAGCAGGTTTGACGGGACAGGGGGCGAAAAACTGTTTTTT	CASRFDGTGGEKLFF
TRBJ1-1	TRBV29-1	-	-	TGCAGCGTCGTGGGCAGGGGCGGGCGTGAAGCTTTCTTT	CSVVGRGGREAFF
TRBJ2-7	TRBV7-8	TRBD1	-	TGTGCCAGCAACTTGGGGACAGGGATGTACTACGAGCAGTACTTC	CASNLGTGMYYEQYF
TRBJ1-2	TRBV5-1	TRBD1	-	TGCGCCAGCAGCTCGACAGGGAACTATGGCTACACCTTC	CASSSTGNYGYTF
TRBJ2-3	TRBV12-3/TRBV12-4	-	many	TGTGCCAGCAGTTTACGAGGGGATACGCAGTATTTT	CASSLRGDTQYF
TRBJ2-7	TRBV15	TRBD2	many	TGTGCCACCAGTTGGGAGCGGGGCAGCTCCTACGAGCAGTACTTC	CATSWERGSSYEQYF
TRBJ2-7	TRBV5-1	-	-	TGCGCCAGCAGCTGGACAGCACCCTACGAGCAGTACTTC	CASSWTAPYEQYF
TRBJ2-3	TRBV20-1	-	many	TGCAGTGCTAGTCCAGGTCTGACAGATACGCAGTATTTT	CSASPGLTDTQYF
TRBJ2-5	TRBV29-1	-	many	TGCAGCGTTGAATTTAACAGGGGGAGGGAGGAGACCCAGTACTTC	CSVEFNRGREETQYF
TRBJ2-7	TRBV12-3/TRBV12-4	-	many	TGTGCCAGCAGTTTCGGTGCCGAGCAGTACTTC	CASSFGAEQYF
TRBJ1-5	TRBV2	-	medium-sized	TGTGCCAGCAGTCTTATTGGAGCGGGTAATCAGCCCCAGCATTTT	CASSLIGAGNQPQHF
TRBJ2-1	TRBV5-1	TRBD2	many	TGCGCCAGCAGCCCCAAAGCCGGGACTAGCTCCTACAATGAGCAGTTCTTC	CASSPKAGTSSYNEQFF
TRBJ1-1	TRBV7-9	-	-	TGTGCCAGCATTCCTCCCCTTGAAACTGAAGCTTTCTTT	CASIPPLETEAFF
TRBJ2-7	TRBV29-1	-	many	TGCAGCGTTGAAAAAGGCCGCTACGAGCAGTACTTC	CSVEKGRYEQYF
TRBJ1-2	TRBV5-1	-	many	TGCGCCAGCAGCTTGGATCTGCGGACAAAGGAGTATGGCTACACCTTC	CASSLDLRTKEYGYTF
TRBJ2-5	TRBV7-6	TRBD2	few	TGTGCCAGCAGCTTAGGAGTGGCGGGGGGGGAGGAGACCCAGTACTTC	CASSLGVAGGEETQYF
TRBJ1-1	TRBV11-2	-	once	TGTACCAGCAGCTTAAATTGGGGGACTGAAGCTTTCTTT	CTSSLNWGTEAFF
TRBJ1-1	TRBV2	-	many	TGTGCCAGCAGTTACGAACTCACTGAAGCTTTCTTT	CASSYELTEAFF
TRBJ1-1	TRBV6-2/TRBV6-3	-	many	TGTGCCAGCAGTTACCCCCGGGATCTTTCGAACACTGAAGCTTTCTTT	CASSYPRDLSNTEAFF
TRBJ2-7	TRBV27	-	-	TGTGCCAGCAGACAGGGGGGGCAATACGAGCAGTACTTC	CASRQGGQYEQYF
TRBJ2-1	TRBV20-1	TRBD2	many	TGCAGTGCTAGACCGGGACTAGCGGGGGGGCGTTCCTCCTACAATGAGCAGTTCTTC	CSARPGLAGGRSSYNEQFF
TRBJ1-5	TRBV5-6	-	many	TGTGCCAGCAGCTCCTCGGCACAGGTCTACAATCAGCCCCAGCATTTT	CASSSSAQVYNQPQHF
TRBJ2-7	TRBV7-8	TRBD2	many	TGTGCCAGCAGCTTAGCCGGGAGGGAGCAGTACTTC	CASSLAGREQYF
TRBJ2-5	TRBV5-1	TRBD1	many	TGCGCCAGCAGCTTGGACAGGGGGTGGGAGACCCAGTACTTC	CASSLDRGWETQYF
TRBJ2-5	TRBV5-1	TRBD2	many	TGCGCCAGCAGCTCCGGACTAGCGGGAGAGACCCAGTACTTC	CASSSGLAGETQYF
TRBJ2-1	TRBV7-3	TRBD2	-	TGTGCCAGCGGCTCCCAACTAGCGGGATTCAATGAGCAGTTCTTC	CASGSQLAGFNEQFF
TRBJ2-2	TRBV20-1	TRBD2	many	TGCAGTGCATCGCTGGGACTAGCGAACACCGGGGAGCTGTTTTTT	CSASLGLANTGELFF
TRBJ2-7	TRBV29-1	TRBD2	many	TGCAGCGTTGTACTTACTAGCGTCTACGAGCAGTACTTC	CSVVLTSVYEQYF
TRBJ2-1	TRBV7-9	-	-	TGTGCCAGCAGCTTAGCTCCGGGGAGCTCCTACAATGAGCAGTTCTTC	CASSLAPGSSYNEQFF